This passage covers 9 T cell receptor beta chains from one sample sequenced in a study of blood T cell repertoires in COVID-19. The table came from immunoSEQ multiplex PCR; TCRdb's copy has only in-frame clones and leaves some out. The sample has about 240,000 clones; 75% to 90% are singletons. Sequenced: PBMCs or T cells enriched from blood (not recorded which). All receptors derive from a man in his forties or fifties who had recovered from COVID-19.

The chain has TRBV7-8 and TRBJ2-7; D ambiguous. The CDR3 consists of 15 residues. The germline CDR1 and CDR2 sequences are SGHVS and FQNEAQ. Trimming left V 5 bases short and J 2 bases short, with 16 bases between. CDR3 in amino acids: CASSPAENWPYEQYF. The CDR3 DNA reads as TGTGCCAGCAGCCCCGCGGAGAACTGGCCCTACGAGCAGTACTTC.

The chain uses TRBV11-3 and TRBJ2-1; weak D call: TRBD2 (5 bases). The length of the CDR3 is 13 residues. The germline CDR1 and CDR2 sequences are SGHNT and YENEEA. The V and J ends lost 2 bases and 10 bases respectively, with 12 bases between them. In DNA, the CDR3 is TGTGCCAGCAGCTTATCGGGATTAAAGGAGCAGTTCTTC. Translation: CASSLSGLKEQFF.

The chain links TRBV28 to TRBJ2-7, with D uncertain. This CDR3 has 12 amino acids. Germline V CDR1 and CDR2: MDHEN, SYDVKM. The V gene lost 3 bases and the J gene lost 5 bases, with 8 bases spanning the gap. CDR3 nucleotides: TGTGCCAGCAGTTTGTGGAGTGACGAGCAGTACTTC. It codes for CASSLWSDEQYF.

The CDR3 spells CASSQSLGQGALLEAFF. In DNA, the CDR3 is TGTGCCAGCAGCCAATCACTAGGGCAGGGGGCTCTCTTGGAAGCTTTCTTT. The chain combines TRBV4-2 with TRBJ1-1, with 8 positions matching TRBD1. This CDR3 has 17 amino acids. With 2 bases clipped from V and 8 bases from J, the junction kept 16 bases outside the gene matches. Germline lookup yields CDR1 LGHNA and CDR2 YNFKEQ.

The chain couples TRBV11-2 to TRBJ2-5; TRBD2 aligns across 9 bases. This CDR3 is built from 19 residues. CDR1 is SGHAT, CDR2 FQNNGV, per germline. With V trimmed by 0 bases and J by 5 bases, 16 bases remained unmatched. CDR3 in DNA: TGTGCCAGCAGCTTAGATTCTAACGCGGGAGGGCCGCATTGGGAGACCCAGTACTTC. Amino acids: CASSLDSNAGGPHWETQYF.

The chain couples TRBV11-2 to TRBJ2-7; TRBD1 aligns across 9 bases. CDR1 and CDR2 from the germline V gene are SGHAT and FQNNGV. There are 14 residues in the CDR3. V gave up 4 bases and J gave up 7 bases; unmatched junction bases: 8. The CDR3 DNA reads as TGTGCCAGCAGCTCCCGGACAGGGGCAGGGGAGCAGTACTTC. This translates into CASSSRTGAGEQYF.

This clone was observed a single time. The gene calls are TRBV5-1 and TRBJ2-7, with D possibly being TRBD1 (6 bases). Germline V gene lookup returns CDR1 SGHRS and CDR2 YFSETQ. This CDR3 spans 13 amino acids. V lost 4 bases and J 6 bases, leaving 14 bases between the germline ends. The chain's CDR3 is CASSTQGGGEQYF. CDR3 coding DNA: TGCGCCAGCAGCACACAGGGTGGGGGCGAGCAGTACTTC.

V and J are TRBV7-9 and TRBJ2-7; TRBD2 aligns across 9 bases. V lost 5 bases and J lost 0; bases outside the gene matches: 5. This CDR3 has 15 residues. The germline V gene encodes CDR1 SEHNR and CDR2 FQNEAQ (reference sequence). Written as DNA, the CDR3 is TGTGCCAGCAGCCCGAGCGGGAGGTTCTCCTACGAGCAGTACTTC. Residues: CASSPSGRFSYEQYF.

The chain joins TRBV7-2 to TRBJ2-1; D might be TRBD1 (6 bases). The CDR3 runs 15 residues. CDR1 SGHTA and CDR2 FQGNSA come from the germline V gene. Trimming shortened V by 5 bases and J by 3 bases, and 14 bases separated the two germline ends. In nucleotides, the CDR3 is TGTGCCAGCAGCCTAGGGACAACTGACTACAATGAGCAGTTCTTC. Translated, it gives CASSLGTTDYNEQFF.